A selection of T cell receptor beta chains follows, all from one sample in a study of OX40 agonist ivuxolimab in advanced cancers. The data were produced by immunoSEQ multiplex PCR, yet TCRdb's version contains in-frame clones alone and is incomplete. The sample lists around 71,000 clones; about 85% were seen once. Sample: CD4+ or CD8+ T cells sorted from blood, taken in a trial of the OX40 agonist ivuxolimab. These receptors were collected from an adult with an advanced solid tumor such as melanoma, head and neck, liver or kidney cancer. CDR3s include the opening cysteine and the closing phenylalanine or tryptophan. Each record gives: clone size, D gene, J gene, V gene, CDR3 DNA, CDR3 protein. The D gene is left open where the match is weak. Size values are once, few and many counts, or a class for expanded clones, and some rows have none.

NA,NA,TRBJ1-2,TRBV11-1,TGTGCCAGCAGCTTAGAGGGAACAGCCGGCTACACCTTC,CASSLEGTAGYTF
NA,NA,TRBJ1-1,TRBV28,TGTGCCAGCAGTCTCCGTCGACCGAACACTGAAGCTTTCTTT,CASSLRRPNTEAFF
NA,NA,TRBJ1-1,TRBV4-3,TGCGCCAGCAGCCAATCTGTGGGGGGGGTGAACACTGAAGCTTTCTTT,CASSQSVGGVNTEAFF
NA,NA,TRBJ2-3,TRBV6-4,TGTGCCAGCAGTGACGGGGTAGCCTGGACGCAGTATTTT,CASSDGVAWTQYF
NA,TRBD1,TRBJ2-5,TRBV7-9,TGTGCCAGCAGCCGACAGGGGGGAGAGACCCAGTACTTC,CASSRQGGETQYF
NA,NA,TRBJ1-2,TRBV10-3,TGTGCCATCAGTGTTTCCCCTAACTATGGCTACACCTTC,CAISVSPNYGYTF
NA,TRBD1,TRBJ1-5,TRBV28,TGTGCCATCACCCCAACGGGACAGGGGGATCAGCCCCAGCATTTT,CAITPTGQGDQPQHF
NA,NA,TRBJ2-7,TRBV2,TGTGCCAGCAGTGGGGGGGTATACTACGAGCAGTACTTC,CASSGGVYYEQYF
once,NA,TRBJ2-1,TRBV7-2,TGTGCCAGCAGCCCATATAGGGATGAGCAGTTCTTC,CASSPYRDEQFF
NA,TRBD2,TRBJ2-1,TRBV9,TGTGCCAGCAGCGTAGCGTCCCAGCGGGGCTCCTACAATGAGCAGTTCTTC,CASSVASQRGSYNEQFF
NA,NA,TRBJ2-3,TRBV4-2,TGTGCCAGCAGCCAAGTCGCGGATAGCACAGATACGCAGTATTTT,CASSQVADSTDTQYF
NA,TRBD2,TRBJ2-5,TRBV11-2,TGTGCCAGCAGCTCCCTTCTTGGGGGAGGGCCCTCAGAGACCCAGTACTTC,CASSSLLGGGPSETQYF
NA,NA,TRBJ2-3,TRBV30,TGTGCCTATGGGGGCACAGATACGCAGTATTTT,CAYGGTDTQYF
NA,NA,TRBJ2-5,TRBV9,TGTGCCAGCAGCGCGAGAGGCGAGCGGCAAGAGACCCAGTACTTC,CASSARGERQETQYF
once,NA,TRBJ2-1,TRBV5-1,TGCGCCAGCAGTCTGGAATATGAGCAGTTCTTC,CASSLEYEQFF
NA,NA,TRBJ2-1,TRBV27,TGTGCCAGCACCACCTTAGGGGGAGGGCCCATAAATGAGCAGTTCTTC,CASTTLGGGPINEQFF
NA,NA,TRBJ2-3,TRBV5-4,TGTGCCAGCAGCTTTGAGAGCACAGATACGCAGTATTTT,CASSFESTDTQYF
once,TRBD1,TRBJ1-5,TRBV27,TGTGCCAGCAGTTCGGACAGGGGGAGGCAGCCCCAGCATTTT,CASSSDRGRQPQHF
NA,NA,TRBJ2-2,TRBV7-2,TGTGCCAGCAGCTTAGGGGGACACACCGGGGAGCTGTTTTTT,CASSLGGHTGELFF
NA,NA,TRBJ2-7,TRBV18,TGTGCCAGCTCACCAAAGGAGGGGCACTACGAGCAGTACTTC,CASSPKEGHYEQYF
NA,NA,TRBJ2-1,TRBV5-1,TGCGCCAGCAGCTGGGGTTGGGGCGGCAGGGGATACAATGAGCAGTTCTTC,CASSWGWGGRGYNEQFF
NA,TRBD2,TRBJ2-1,TRBV6-6,TGTGCCAGCACCGTAGCGGGAGCTCTTTACAATGAGCAGTTCTTC,CASTVAGALYNEQFF
NA,NA,TRBJ2-7,TRBV7-9,TGTGCCAGCAGCTTATCTGGTCTTCGCGAGCAGTACTTC,CASSLSGLREQYF
once,NA,TRBJ1-3,TRBV19,TGTGCCAGTACCCGACAGGCCTCTGGAAACACCATATATTTT,CASTRQASGNTIYF
NA,NA,TRBJ2-7,TRBV7-9,TGTGCCAGCAGTCAGAGCAGGGCCTACGAGCAGTACTTC,CASSQSRAYEQYF
few,TRBD2,TRBJ2-1,TRBV9,TGTGCCAGCAGCGGTCTAGCGGGGGACAATGAGCAGTTCTTC,CASSGLAGDNEQFF